This T cell receptor beta chain appears in the sequencing data of a study of cytomegalovirus exposure and HLA in healthy donors. Study-level points and caveats: Judged likely to be a sequencing artifact was a cluster of highly shared sequence variants.

Remarks on this clone: Its specificity is unknown.

This PCR relied on a set of 60 Vbeta primers and 13 Jbeta primers. Clones were read by immunoSEQ multiplex PCR, and TCRdb kept only the in-frame ones, dropping some. The sample contains fewer than 200,000 clones, around 88% of which appear only once. This sequence originates from a woman in her 30s in good health and CMV-seronegative. Sequenced material: PBMCs.

The CDR3: CSAEKGANTEAFF. CDR3 DNA sequence: TGCAGCGCCGAAAAGGGAGCGAACACTGAAGCTTTCTTT. This chain uses TRBV29-1 with TRBJ1-1; D uncertain. The CDR3 has 13 amino acids. V lost 7 bases and J lost 1, with 13 bases in between. Germline CDR1 SQVTM, CDR2 ANQGSEA. The full variable domain, its missing parts supplied by reference TRBV29-1 and TRBJ1-1, is SAVISQKPSRDICQRGTSLTIQCQVDSQVTMMFWYRQQPGQSLTLIATANQGSEATYESGFVIDKFPISRPNLTFSTLTVSNMSPEDSSIYLCSAEKGANTEAFFGQGTRLTVV.